This record concerns one T cell receptor (beta chain) sequence. Its antigen remains unidentified. One junction end does not reproduce the germline sequence, and a read error may be involved. The sample originates from a study of cytomegalovirus exposure and HLA in healthy donors. Study conclusions and caveats: Cytomegalovirus-associated status was assigned to 150 to 200 TCR beta chains. TCR beta V- and J-gene trimming was later associated with a missense DCLRE1C variant. Earlier analysis looked at TCR beta V segments, and most were productive about 87% or about 30% of the time.

The CDR3 spans 17 residues. In germline, CDR1 is SGHDT, CDR2 YYEEEE. PCR amplification relied on 60 Vbeta primers (plus 13 Jbeta primers). TCRdb keeps only in-frame clones here, not all; method: immunoSEQ multiplex PCR. The sample lists 100,000 or so clones; around 70% were seen once. Material: PBMCs. The chain carries TRBV5-6 and TRBJ2-2; 9 bases agree with TRBD2. The sequence came from a man aged 25 to 40 in good health and CMV-seronegative. Here the CDR3 reads CASTLVSSGRFTGELFF. The CDR3 DNA is TGTGCCAGCACCTTGGTTAGTAGCGGGAGATTCACCGGGGAGCTGTTTTTT.